The following is a T cell receptor (beta chain) sequence with its context. Its matching antigen is unknown. These data are taken from a study of cytotoxic CD8 clonotypes in ibrutinib-treated CLL. The overall study: Partial responses totalled about 24 and complete responses 2; after median 68 months, roughly 14 remained remitted and around twelve progressed.

CDR1 and CDR2 from the germline V gene are SEHNR and FQNEAQ (reference sequence). The CDR3 consists of 19 residues. Germline trimming cut 8 bases from V and 7 bases from J; bases unmatched to any gene: 22. From cryopreserved PBMCs came around 2 micrograms of genomic DNA used for TCR beta libraries. Broader study findings: The study found clonality rose at ibrutinib response, then fell toward baseline at progression.

TCRdb keeps only in-frame clones here, not all; method: immunoSEQ multiplex PCR. The table shows about 150,000 clones, with approximately 81% occurring only once. Here the sequenced sample was PBMCs, taken after 12 months of ibrutinib treatment. This chain joins TRBV7-9 and TRBJ2-2; TRBD2 matches at 10 bases. The TCR originated in a human donor with chronic lymphocytic leukemia. This CDR3 is CASGNSGRLTALDGGELFF. CDR3 nucleotide sequence: TGTGCCAGCGGAAATAGCGGGAGGCTGACCGCTCTCGACGGCGGGGAGCTGTTTTTT.